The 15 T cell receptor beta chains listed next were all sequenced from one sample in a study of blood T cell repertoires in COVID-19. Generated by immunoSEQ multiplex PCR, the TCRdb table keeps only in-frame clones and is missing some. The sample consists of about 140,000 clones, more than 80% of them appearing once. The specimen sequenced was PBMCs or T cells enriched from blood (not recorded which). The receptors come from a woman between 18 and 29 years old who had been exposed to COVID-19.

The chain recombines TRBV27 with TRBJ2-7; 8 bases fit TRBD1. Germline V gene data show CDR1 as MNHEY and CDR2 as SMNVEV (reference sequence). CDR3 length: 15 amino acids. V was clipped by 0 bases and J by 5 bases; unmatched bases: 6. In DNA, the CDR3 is TGTGCCAGCAGTTTATCACCAGGGGGCAGCCACGAGCAGTACTTC. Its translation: CASSLSPGGSHEQYF.

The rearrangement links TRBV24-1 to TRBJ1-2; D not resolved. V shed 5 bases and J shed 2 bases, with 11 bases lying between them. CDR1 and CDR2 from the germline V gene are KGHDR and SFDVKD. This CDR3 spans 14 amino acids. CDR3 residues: CATSGQYYNYGYTF. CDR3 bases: TGTGCCACCAGTGGGCAGTATTACAACTATGGCTACACCTTC.

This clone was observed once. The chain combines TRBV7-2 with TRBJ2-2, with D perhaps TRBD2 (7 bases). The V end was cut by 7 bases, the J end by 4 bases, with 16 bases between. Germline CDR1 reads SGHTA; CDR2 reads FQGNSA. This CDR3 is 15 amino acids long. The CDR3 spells CASKLTRGGTGELFF. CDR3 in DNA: TGTGCCAGCAAGTTGACTAGGGGGGGCACCGGGGAGCTGTTTTTT.

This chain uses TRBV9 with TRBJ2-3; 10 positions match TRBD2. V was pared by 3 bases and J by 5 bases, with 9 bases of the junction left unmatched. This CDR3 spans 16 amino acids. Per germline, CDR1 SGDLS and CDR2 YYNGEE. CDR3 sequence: CASSGRASGSLDTQYF. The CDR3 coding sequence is TGTGCCAGCAGCGGGAGGGCTAGCGGGAGCCTAGATACGCAGTATTTT.

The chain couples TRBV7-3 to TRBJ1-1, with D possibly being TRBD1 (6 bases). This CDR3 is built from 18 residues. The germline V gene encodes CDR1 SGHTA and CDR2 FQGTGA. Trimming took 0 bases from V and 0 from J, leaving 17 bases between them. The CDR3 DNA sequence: TGTGCCAGCAGCTTAACGCAAATCGGACAGACCTTGAACACTGAAGCTTTCTTT. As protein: CASSLTQIGQTLNTEAFF.

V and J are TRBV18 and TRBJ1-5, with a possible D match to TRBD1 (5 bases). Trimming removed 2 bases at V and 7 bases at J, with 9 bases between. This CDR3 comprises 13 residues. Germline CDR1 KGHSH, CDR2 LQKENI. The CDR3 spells CASSPLGGQPQHF. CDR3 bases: TGTGCCAGCTCACCATTGGGGGGACAGCCCCAGCATTTT.

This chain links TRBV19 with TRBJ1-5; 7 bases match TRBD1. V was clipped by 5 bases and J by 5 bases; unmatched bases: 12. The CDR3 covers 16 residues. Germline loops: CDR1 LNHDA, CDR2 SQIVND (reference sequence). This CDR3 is CASSSPPGQQYQPQHF. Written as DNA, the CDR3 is TGTGCCAGTAGTTCCCCACCGGGACAGCAATATCAGCCCCAGCATTTT.

The CDR3 DNA is TGTGCCAGCAGTTTTTCCACAGCCGACCAGCAGTACTTC. It specifies CASSFSTADQQYF. The chain carries TRBV28 and TRBJ2-7; no firm D call. This CDR3 contains 13 residues. CDR1 and CDR2 from the germline V gene are MDHEN and SYDVKM. Trimming stripped 3 bases from V and 8 bases from J, with 14 bases between.

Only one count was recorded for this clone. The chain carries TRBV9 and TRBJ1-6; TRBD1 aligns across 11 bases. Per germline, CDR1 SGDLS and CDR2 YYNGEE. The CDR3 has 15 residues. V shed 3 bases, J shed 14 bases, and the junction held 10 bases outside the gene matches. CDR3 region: CASSARDRGVSTLHF. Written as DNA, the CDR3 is TGTGCCAGCAGCGCCCGGGACAGGGGGGTGAGTACCCTCCACTTT.

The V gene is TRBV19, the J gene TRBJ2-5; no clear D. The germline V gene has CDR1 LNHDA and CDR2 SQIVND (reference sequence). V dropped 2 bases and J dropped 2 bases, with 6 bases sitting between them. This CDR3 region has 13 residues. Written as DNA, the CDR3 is TGTGCCAGTAGTATATCCGGGCAAGAGACCCAGTACTTC. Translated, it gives CASSISGQETQYF. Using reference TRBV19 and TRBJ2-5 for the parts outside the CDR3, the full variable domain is DGGITQSPKYLFRKEGQNVTLSCEQNLNHDAMYWYRQDPGQGLRLIYYSQIVNDFQKGDIAEGYSVSREKKESFPLTVTSAQKNPTAFYLCASSISGQETQYFGPGTRLLVL.

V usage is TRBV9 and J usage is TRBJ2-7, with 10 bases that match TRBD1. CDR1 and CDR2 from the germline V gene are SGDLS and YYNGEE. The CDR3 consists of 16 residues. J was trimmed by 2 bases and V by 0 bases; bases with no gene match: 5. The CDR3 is CASSVVGQGETYEQYF. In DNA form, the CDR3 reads TGTGCCAGCAGCGTAGTTGGACAGGGGGAAACCTACGAGCAGTACTTC.

CDR3 in DNA: TGTGCCAGCAGTCCGAGTCCGGGACAGGGGTCGTCTGGCTACACCTTC. Translating gives CASSPSPGQGSSGYTF. The chain is built from TRBV28 and TRBJ1-2; 10 bases align to TRBD1. The germline gives CDR1 MDHEN, CDR2 SYDVKM. There are 16 residues in the CDR3. Unmatched junction bases numbered 13, after V lost 5 bases and J lost 7 bases.

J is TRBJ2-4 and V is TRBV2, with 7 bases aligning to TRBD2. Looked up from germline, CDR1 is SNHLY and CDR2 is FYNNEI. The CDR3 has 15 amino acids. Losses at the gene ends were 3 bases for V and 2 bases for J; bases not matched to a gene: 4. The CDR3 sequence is CASSDWGGTKNIQYF. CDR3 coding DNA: TGTGCCAGCAGTGATTGGGGGGGTACCAAAAACATTCAGTACTTC.

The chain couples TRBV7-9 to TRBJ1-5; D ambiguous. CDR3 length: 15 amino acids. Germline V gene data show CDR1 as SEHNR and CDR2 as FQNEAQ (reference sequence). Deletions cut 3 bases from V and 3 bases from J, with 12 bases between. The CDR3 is CASSFAGVDNQPQHF. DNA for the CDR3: TGTGCCAGCAGCTTTGCCGGGGTCGACAATCAGCCCCAGCATTTT.

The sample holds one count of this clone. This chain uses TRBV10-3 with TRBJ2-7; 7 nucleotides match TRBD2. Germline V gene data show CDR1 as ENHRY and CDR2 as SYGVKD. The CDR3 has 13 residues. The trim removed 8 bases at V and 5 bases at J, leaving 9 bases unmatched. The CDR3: CAISAGVANEQYF. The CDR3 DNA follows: TGTGCCATCTCTGCGGGGGTGGCGAACGAGCAGTACTTC.